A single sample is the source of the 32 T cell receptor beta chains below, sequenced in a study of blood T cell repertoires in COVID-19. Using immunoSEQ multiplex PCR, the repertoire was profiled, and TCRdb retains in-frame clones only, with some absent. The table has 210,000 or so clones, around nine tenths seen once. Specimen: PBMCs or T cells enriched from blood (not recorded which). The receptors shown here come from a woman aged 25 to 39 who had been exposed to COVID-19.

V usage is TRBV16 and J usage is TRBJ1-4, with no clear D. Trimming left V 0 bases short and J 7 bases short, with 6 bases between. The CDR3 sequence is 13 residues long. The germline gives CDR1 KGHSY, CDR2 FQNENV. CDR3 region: CASSQSGVEKLFF. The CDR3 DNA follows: TGTGCCAGCAGCCAATCGGGAGTTGAAAAACTGTTTTTT.

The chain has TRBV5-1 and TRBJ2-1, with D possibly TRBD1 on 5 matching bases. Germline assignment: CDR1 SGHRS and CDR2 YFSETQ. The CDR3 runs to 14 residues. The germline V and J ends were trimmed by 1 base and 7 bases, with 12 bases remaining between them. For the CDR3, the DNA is TGCGCCAGCAGCTTGACAGGTGCGGTAAATGAGCAGTTCTTC. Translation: CASSLTGAVNEQFF.

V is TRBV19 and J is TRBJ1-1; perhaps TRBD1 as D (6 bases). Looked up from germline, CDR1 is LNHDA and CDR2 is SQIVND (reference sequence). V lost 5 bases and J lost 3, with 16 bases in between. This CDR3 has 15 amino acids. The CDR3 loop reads CASSYLDRIHTEAFF. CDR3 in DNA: TGTGCCAGTAGTTATCTCGACAGGATCCACACTGAAGCTTTCTTT.

This CDR3 reads CASSDRGRDPTYEQYF. The CDR3 DNA sequence: TGCGCCAGCAGCGACAGGGGGCGGGATCCTACCTACGAGCAGTACTTC. The gene calls are TRBV5-1 and TRBJ2-7, with TRBD1 matching over 10 bases. Germline CDR1 and CDR2: SGHRS and YFSETQ. Losses at the gene ends were 4 bases for V and 2 bases for J; bases not matched to a gene: 9. This CDR3 has 16 residues. Full variable domain (remainder filled in from reference TRBV5-1 and TRBJ2-7): KAGVTQTPRYLIKTRGQQVTLSCSPISGHRSVSWYQQTPGQGLQFLFEYFSETQRNKGNFPGRFSGRQFSNSRSEMNVSTLELGDSALYLCASSDRGRDPTYEQYFGPGTRLTVT.

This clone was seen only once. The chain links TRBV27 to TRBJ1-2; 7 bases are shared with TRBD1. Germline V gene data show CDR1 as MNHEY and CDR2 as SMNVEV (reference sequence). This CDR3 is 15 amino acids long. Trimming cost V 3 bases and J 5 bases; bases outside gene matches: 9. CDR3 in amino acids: CASSFGSGTVYGYTF. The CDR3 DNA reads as TGTGCCAGCAGTTTTGGTTCTGGGACAGTTTATGGCTACACCTTC.

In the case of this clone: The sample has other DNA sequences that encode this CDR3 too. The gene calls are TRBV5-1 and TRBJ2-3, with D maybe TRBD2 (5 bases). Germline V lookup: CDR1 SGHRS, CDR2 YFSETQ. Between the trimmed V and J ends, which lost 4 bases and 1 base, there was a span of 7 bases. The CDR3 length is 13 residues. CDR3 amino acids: CASSLAGTDTQYF. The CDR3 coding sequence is TGCGCCAGCAGCCTAGCAGGCACAGATACGCAGTATTTT.

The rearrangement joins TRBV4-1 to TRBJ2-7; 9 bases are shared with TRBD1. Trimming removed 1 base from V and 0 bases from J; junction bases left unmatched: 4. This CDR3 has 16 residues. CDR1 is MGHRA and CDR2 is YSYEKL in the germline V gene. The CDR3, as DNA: TGCGCCAGCAGCCAAGTAAGGGGACAGGGCTCCTACGAGCAGTACTTC. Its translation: CASSQVRGQGSYEQYF.

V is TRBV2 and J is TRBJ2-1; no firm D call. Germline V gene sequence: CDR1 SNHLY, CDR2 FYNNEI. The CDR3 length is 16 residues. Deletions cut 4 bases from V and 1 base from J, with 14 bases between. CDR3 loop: CASSVSSGVSYNEQFF. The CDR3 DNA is TGTGCCAGCAGTGTGAGTTCGGGTGTTTCCTACAATGAGCAGTTCTTC.

The CDR3 DNA sequence: TGTGCCAGCAGCTCCAATACCGGGACAGGTTATTTAGCCAAAAACATTCAGTACTTC. Translated: CASSSNTGTGYLAKNIQYF. This sequence joins TRBV11-2 and TRBJ2-4; TRBD1 matches at 8 bases. Trimming took 4 bases from V and 0 from J; bases not matched to a gene: 14. Germline values: CDR1 SGHAT, CDR2 FQNNGV. This CDR3 has 19 residues. Full variable domain (rest looked up from reference TRBV11-2 and TRBJ2-4): EAGVAQSPRYKIIEKRQSVAFWCNPISGHATLYWYQQILGQGPKLLIQFQNNGVVDDSQLPKDRFSAERLKGVDSTLKIQPAKLEDSAVYLCASSSNTGTGYLAKNIQYFGAGTRLSVL.

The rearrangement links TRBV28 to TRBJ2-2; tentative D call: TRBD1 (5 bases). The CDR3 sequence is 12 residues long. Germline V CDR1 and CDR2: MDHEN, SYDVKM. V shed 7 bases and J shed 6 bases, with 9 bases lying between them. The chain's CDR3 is CASKGVSGELFF. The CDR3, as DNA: TGTGCCAGCAAAGGGGTGTCCGGGGAGCTGTTTTTT.

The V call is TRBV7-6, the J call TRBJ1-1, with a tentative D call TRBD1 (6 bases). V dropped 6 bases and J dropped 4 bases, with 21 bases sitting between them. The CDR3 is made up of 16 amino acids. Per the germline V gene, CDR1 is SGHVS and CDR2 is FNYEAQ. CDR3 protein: CASSSYVRGSGTEAFF. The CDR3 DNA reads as TGTGCCAGCAGTTCTTACGTTAGGGGGAGTGGCACTGAAGCTTTCTTT.

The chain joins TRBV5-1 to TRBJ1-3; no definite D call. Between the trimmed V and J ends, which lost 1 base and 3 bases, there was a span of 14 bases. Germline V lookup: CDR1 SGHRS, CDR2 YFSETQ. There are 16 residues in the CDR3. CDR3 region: CASSLPVLGGGNTIYF. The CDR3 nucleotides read TGCGCCAGCAGCTTGCCAGTCCTGGGAGGTGGAAACACCATATATTTT.

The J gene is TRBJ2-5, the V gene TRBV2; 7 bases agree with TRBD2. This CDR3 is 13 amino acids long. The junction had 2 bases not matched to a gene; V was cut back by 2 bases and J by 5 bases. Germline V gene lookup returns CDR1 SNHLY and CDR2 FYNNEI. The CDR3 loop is CASSELGGETQYF. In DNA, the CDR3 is TGTGCCAGCAGTGAATTGGGGGGGGAGACCCAGTACTTC.

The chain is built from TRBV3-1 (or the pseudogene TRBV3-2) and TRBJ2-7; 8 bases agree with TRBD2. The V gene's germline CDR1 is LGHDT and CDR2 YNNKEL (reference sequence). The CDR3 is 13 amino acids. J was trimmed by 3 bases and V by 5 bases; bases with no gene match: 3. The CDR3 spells CASSSSGLYEQYF. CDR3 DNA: TGTGCCAGCAGCTCTAGCGGGCTCTACGAGCAGTACTTC.

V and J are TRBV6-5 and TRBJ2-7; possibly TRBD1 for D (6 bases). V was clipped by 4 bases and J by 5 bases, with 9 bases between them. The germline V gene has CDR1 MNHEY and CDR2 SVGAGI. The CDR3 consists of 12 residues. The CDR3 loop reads CASSSTGNEQYF. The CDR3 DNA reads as TGTGCCAGCAGTTCAACAGGGAACGAGCAGTACTTC.

The CDR3 coding sequence is TGTGCCAGCAGTGCTGACGGGAGGAGCACAGATACGCAGTATTTT. Protein sequence: CASSADGRSTDTQYF. The V call is TRBV2, the J call TRBJ2-3, with 7 positions matching TRBD2. V lost 4 bases to trimming and J lost 0 bases; unmatched junction nucleotides: 4. Germline CDR1 SNHLY, CDR2 FYNNEI. This CDR3 comprises 15 residues. Full variable domain (remainder filled in from reference TRBV2 and TRBJ2-3): EPEVTQTPSHQVTQMGQEVILRCVPISNHLYFYWYRQILGQKVEFLVSFYNNEISEKSEIFDDQFSVERPDGSNFTLKIRSTKLEDSAMYFCASSADGRSTDTQYFGPGTRLTVL.

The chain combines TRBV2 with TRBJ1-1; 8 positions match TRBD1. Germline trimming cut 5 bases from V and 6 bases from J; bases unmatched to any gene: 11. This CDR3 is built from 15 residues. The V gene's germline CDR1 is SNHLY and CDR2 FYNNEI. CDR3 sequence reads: CASSLLGQGSAEAFF. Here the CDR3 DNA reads TGTGCCAGCAGTTTACTAGGACAGGGTAGCGCTGAAGCTTTCTTT.

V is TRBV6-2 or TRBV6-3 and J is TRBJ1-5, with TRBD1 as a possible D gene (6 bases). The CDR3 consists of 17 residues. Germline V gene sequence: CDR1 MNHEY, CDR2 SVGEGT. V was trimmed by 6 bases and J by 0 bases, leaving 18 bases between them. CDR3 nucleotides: TGTGCCAGCAGCCCTCTACAGGGTGCATATAGCAATCAGCCCCAGCATTTT. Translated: CASSPLQGAYSNQPQHF.

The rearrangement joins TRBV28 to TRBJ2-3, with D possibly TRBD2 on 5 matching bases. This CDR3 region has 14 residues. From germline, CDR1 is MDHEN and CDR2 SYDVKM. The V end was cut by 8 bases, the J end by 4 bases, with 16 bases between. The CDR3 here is CASSGPGNADTQYF. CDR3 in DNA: TGTGCCAGCTCGGGCCCGGGGAACGCAGATACGCAGTATTTT. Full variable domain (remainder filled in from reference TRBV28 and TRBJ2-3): DVKVTQSSRYLVKRTGEKVFLECVQDMDHENMFWYRQDPGLGLRLIYFSYDVKMKEKGDIPEGYSVSREKKERFSLILESASTNQTSMYLCASSGPGNADTQYFGPGTRLTVL.

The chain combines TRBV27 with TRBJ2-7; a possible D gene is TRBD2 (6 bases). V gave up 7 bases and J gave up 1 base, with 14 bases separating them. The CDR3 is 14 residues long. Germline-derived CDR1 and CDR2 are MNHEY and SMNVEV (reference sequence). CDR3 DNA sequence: TGTGCCAGCACCGGTATGCGGGGATCCTACGAGCAGTACTTC. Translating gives CASTGMRGSYEQYF.

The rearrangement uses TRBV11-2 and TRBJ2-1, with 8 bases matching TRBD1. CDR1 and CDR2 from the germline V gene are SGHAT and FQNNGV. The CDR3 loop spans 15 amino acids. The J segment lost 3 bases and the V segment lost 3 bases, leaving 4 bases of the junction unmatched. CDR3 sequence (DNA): TGTGCCAGCAGCTTCCCACAGGGGGTCTACAATGAGCAGTTCTTC. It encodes CASSFPQGVYNEQFF.

CDR3 in DNA: TGTGCCAGCAGCCCTAGTTGGGGGACTTCTTCACCCCTCCACTTT. Translated, it gives CASSPSWGTSSPLHF. This chain uses TRBV9 with TRBJ1-6; D is possibly TRBD1 (5 bases). The germline CDR1 and CDR2 sequences are SGDLS and YYNGEE. This CDR3 is built from 15 residues. Trimming removed 4 bases from V and 9 bases from J, with 17 bases in between.

The CDR3 spells CSVGGLAYEQYF. The CDR3, as DNA: TGCAGCGTTGGGGGACTAGCCTACGAGCAGTACTTC. This chain uses TRBV29-1 with TRBJ2-7, with 8 positions matching TRBD2. The J segment lost 2 bases and the V segment lost 4 bases, leaving 1 base of the junction unmatched. The CDR3 extends over 12 amino acids. CDR1 SQVTM and CDR2 ANQGSEA come from the germline V gene.

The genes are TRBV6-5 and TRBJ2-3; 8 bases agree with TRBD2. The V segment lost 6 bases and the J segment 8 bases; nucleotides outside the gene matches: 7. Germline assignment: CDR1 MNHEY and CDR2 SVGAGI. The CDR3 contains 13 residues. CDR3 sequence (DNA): TGTGCCAGCAGCCAAGGACTAGCTGGTACGCAGTATTTT. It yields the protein CASSQGLAGTQYF.

In nucleotides, the CDR3 is TGTGCCAGCAGACCCGGACTACCGAACTACGAGCAGTACTTC. Protein product: CASRPGLPNYEQYF. The rearrangement uses TRBV6-5 and TRBJ2-7, with D perhaps matching TRBD2 (6 bases). V was trimmed by 6 bases and J by 3 bases, leaving 15 bases between them. In germline, CDR1 is MNHEY, CDR2 SVGAGI. The CDR3 consists of 14 residues.

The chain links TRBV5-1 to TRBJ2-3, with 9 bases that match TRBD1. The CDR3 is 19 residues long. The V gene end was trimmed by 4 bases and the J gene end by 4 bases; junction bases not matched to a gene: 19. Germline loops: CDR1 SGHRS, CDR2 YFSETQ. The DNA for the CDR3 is TGCGCCAGCAGCGTCAAATTCCCACTTTGGACAGGGGTTTCAGATACGCAGTATTTT. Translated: CASSVKFPLWTGVSDTQYF. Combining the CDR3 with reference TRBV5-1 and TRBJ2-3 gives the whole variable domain KAGVTQTPRYLIKTRGQQVTLSCSPISGHRSVSWYQQTPGQGLQFLFEYFSETQRNKGNFPGRFSGRQFSNSRSEMNVSTLELGDSALYLCASSVKFPLWTGVSDTQYFGPGTRLTVL.

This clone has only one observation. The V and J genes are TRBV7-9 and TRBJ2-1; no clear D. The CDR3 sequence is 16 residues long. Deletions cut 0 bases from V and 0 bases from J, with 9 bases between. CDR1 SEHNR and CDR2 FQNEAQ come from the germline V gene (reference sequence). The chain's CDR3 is CASSLATLSSYNEQFF. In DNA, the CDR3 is TGTGCCAGCAGCTTAGCTACGCTCAGCTCCTACAATGAGCAGTTCTTC.

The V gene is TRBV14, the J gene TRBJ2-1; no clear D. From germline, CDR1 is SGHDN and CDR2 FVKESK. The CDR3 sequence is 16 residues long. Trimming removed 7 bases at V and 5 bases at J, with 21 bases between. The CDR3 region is CASTRTQFSPNNEQFF. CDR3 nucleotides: TGTGCCAGCACCAGAACCCAGTTTTCCCCGAACAATGAGCAGTTCTTC.

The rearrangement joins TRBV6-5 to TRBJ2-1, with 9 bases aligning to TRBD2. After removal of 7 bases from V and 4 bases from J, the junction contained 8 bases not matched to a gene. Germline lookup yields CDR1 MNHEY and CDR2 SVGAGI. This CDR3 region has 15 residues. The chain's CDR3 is CASTNSGGLYNEQFF. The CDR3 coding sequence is TGTGCCAGCACCAATAGCGGGGGCTTGTACAATGAGCAGTTCTTC.

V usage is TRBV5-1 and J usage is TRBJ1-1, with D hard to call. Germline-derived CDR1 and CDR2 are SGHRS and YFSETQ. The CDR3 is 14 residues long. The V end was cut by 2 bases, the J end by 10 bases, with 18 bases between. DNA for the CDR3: TGCGCCAGCAGCTTTACACTCCTGGGAGGGATAGCTTTCTTT. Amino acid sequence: CASSFTLLGGIAFF.

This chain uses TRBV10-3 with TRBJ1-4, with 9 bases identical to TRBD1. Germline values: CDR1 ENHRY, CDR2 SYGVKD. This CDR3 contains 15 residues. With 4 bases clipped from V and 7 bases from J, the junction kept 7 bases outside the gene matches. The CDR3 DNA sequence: TGTGCCATCAGTGTAAAAACAGGGGGCGGTGAAAAACTGTTTTTT. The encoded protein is CAISVKTGGGEKLFF.

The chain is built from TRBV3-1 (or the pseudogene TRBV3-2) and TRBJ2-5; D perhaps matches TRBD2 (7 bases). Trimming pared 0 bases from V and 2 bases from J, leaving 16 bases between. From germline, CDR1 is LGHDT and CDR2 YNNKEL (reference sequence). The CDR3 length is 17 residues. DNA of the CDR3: TGTGCCAGCAGCCAAGATCGGGGGGCGCAGGGACAAGAGACCCAGTACTTC. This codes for CASSQDRGAQGQETQYF.